The 20 T cell receptor beta chains in this list originate from one sample, sequenced in a study of graft-versus-host responses after intestinal transplantation. Clones were sequenced by immunoSEQ multiplex PCR, and TCRdb holds only the in-frame ones, with some missing. The sample shows thousands of clones, roughly 21% of them seen only once. The sample was alloreactive CD4+ T cells from a mixed lymphocyte reaction culture, taken before transplantation. Subset specified: CFSE-low proliferating T cells sorted from roughly six-day pre-transplant mixed lymphocyte reaction (GvH or HvG direction). The source of these receptors is a human patient who was an organ donor for intestinal transplantation.

In its sample, this clone is medium-sized (0.01 to 0.1%). The V and J genes are TRBV29-1 and TRBJ2-1; unclear D gene. Germline CDR1 SQVTM, CDR2 ANQGSEA. Trimming took off 3 bases at V and 6 bases at J, with 9 bases between the two ends. The CDR3 spans 12 residues. The CDR3 nucleotides read TGCAGCGTTGAGAAGACATCCAATGAGCAGTTCTTC. Translation gives CSVEKTSNEQFF.

This clone rates as medium-sized. The V gene is TRBV10-1, the J gene TRBJ2-1; the D gene is possibly TRBD1 (6 bases). Trimming took 3 bases from V and 4 from J, leaving 16 bases between them. CDR3 length equals 16 residues. Germline values: CDR1 WNHNN, CDR2 SYGVQD (reference sequence). This chain's CDR3 is CASSESQGQGYNEQFF. The CDR3 region has the DNA TGCGCCAGCAGTGAATCGCAGGGGCAAGGGTACAATGAGCAGTTCTTC.

This clone ranks as medium-sized (0.01 to 0.1%). A junction boundary mismatches the germline segment, possibly from a read error. The rearrangement links TRBV5-6 to TRBJ2-5; D not resolved. CDR1 is SGHDT and CDR2 is YYEEEE in the germline V gene. The CDR3 contains 11 residues. CDR3 coding DNA: TGTGCCAGCAGCTCCGGAGAGGCCCAGTACTTC. Translating gives CASSSGEAQYF.

The chain joins TRBV11-1 to TRBJ2-1, with no clear D. Trimming shortened V by 1 base and J by 5 bases, and 6 bases separated the two germline ends. CDR1 and CDR2 from the germline V gene are SGHAT and FQDESV (reference sequence). The CDR3 is 13 residues long. This CDR3 is CASSLGANNEQFF. The CDR3 DNA follows: TGTGCCAGCAGCTTAGGTGCGAACAATGAGCAGTTCTTC.

This clone qualifies as medium-sized (0.01 to 0.1%). The chain is built from TRBV28 and TRBJ1-2; 7 bases fit TRBD1. The CDR3 extends over 13 amino acids. In germline, CDR1 is MDHEN, CDR2 SYDVKM. After removal of 0 bases from V and 8 bases from J, the junction contained 3 bases not matched to a gene. The CDR3 DNA follows: TGTGCCAGCAGTTTATGGACAGGGCCGGGCTACACCTTC. Amino acid sequence: CASSLWTGPGYTF.

Sample share makes this clone medium-sized. This sequence joins TRBV28 and TRBJ1-3; perhaps TRBD1 as D (5 bases). This CDR3 comprises 16 residues. In germline, CDR1 is MDHEN, CDR2 SYDVKM. V was cut by 4 bases and J by 0 bases, with 13 bases left in between. This chain's CDR3 is CASSSVGAPSGNTIYF. In DNA, the CDR3 is TGTGCCAGCAGTTCGGTAGGGGCACCCTCTGGAAACACCATATATTTT. The full variable domain, its missing parts supplied by reference TRBV28 and TRBJ1-3, is DVKVTQSSRYLVKRTGEKVFLECVQDMDHENMFWYRQDPGLGLRLIYFSYDVKMKEKGDIPEGYSVSREKKERFSLILESASTNQTSMYLCASSSVGAPSGNTIYFGEGSWLTVV.

This clone was detected a few times. The chain employs TRBV19 and TRBJ2-1; 7 bases align to TRBD2. CDR3 length: 19 amino acids. J was trimmed by 0 bases and V by 7 bases; bases with no gene match: 18. The germline CDR1 and CDR2 sequences are LNHDA and SQIVND (reference sequence). The CDR3 region has the DNA TGTGCCAGTATCCCTTATGGGGGGGGGAATGCTGGCTCCTACAATGAGCAGTTCTTC. The encoded protein is CASIPYGGGNAGSYNEQFF. The variable domain in full, with the rest retrieved from reference TRBV19 and TRBJ2-1, is DGGITQSPKYLFRKEGQNVTLSCEQNLNHDAMYWYRQDPGQGLRLIYYSQIVNDFQKGDIAEGYSVSREKKESFPLTVTSAQKNPTAFYLCASIPYGGGNAGSYNEQFFGPGTRLTVL.

This chain connects TRBV2 to TRBJ2-2; perhaps TRBD2 as D (7 bases). Trimming stripped 1 base from V and 4 bases from J, with 10 bases between. Looked up from germline, CDR1 is SNHLY and CDR2 is FYNNEI. The CDR3 has 15 amino acids. The CDR3 protein is CASSEEGGLTGELFF. In DNA form, the CDR3 reads TGTGCCAGCAGTGAAGAGGGGGGGCTCACCGGGGAGCTGTTTTTT.

This clone is large. J is TRBJ1-2 and V is TRBV6-5, with D possibly matching TRBD1 (5 bases). Germline loops: CDR1 MNHEY, CDR2 SVGAGI. V lost 2 bases and J lost 2, with 12 bases in between. This CDR3 comprises 15 residues. The CDR3 loop is CASSYGPTGNYGYTF. CDR3 nucleotides: TGTGCCAGCAGTTACGGGCCAACAGGAAACTATGGCTACACCTTC.

There are a few counts of this clone. This chain connects TRBV7-2 to TRBJ2-3; D might be TRBD2 (5 bases). Germline values: CDR1 SGHTA, CDR2 FQGNSA. The length of the CDR3 is 14 residues. Trimming removed 1 base at V and 5 bases at J, with 10 bases between. The CDR3 region is CASSLVNEGDTQYF. CDR3 sequence (DNA): TGTGCCAGCAGCTTAGTCAATGAGGGAGATACGCAGTATTTT. Together with reference TRBV7-2 and TRBJ2-3, the CDR3 gives the full variable domain: GAGVSQSPSNKVTEKGKDVELRCDPISGHTALYWYRQSLGQGLEFLIYFQGNSAPDKSGLPSDRFSAERTGGSVSTLTIQRTQQEDSAVYLCASSLVNEGDTQYFGPGTRLTVL.

In its sample, this clone is medium-sized. The chain recombines TRBV18 with TRBJ2-7, with D possibly matching TRBD2 (7 bases). The CDR3 is 15 residues long. The V gene lost 3 bases and the J gene lost 3 bases, with 15 bases spanning the gap. CDR1 is KGHSH and CDR2 is LQKENI in the germline V gene. Here the CDR3 DNA reads TGTGCCAGCTCACCCCGGGCGGGGGCCTACTACGAGCAGTACGTC. This gives the protein CASSPRAGAYYEQYV.

Relative to its sample, this clone is medium-sized. V gene TRBV6-5 combines with J gene TRBJ2-3; maybe TRBD2 (7 bases). The CDR3 runs 16 residues. V was pared by 0 bases and J by 3 bases, with 13 bases between. Per the germline V gene, CDR1 is MNHEY and CDR2 is SVGAGI. CDR3 in DNA: TGTGCCAGCAGTTACTCAGGGGGGGGCCGTACAGATACGCAGTATTTT. This translates into CASSYSGGGRTDTQYF.

The genes are TRBV6-8 and TRBJ2-3; D not certain. V lost 4 bases to trimming and J lost 2 bases, with 10 bases between them. Germline V lookup: CDR1 MNHGY, CDR2 SAAAGT. The CDR3 totals 14 residues. This chain's CDR3 is CASSSNSPTDTQYF. CDR3 sequence (DNA): TGTGCCAGCAGTTCTAACAGTCCCACAGATACGCAGTATTTT.

By sample share, this clone is medium-sized. This chain connects TRBV28 to TRBJ1-2; no reliable D call. The CDR3 covers 12 residues. CDR1 is MDHEN, CDR2 SYDVKM, per germline. Trimming took off 4 bases at V and 6 bases at J, with 9 bases between the two ends. CDR3 region: CASSSLIHGYTF. The DNA for the CDR3 is TGTGCCAGCAGTTCCTTAATCCATGGCTACACCTTC.

By its share, this clone is medium-sized. The rearrangement links TRBV28 to TRBJ1-2, with a weak D call TRBD1 (5 bases). Trimming cost V 6 bases and J 1 base, with 12 bases left between them. CDR1 is MDHEN and CDR2 is SYDVKM in the germline V gene. This CDR3 region has 14 residues. CDR3 residues: CASRNAGHNYGYTF. In nucleotides, the CDR3 is TGTGCCAGCAGAAATGCGGGGCATAACTATGGCTACACCTTC.

V is TRBV10-3 and J is TRBJ1-1; TRBD1 matches 9 bases. The germline V gene encodes CDR1 ENHRY and CDR2 SYGVKD. The CDR3 loop spans 17 amino acids. V shed 2 bases and J 6 bases; nucleotides not matched to a gene: 13. The chain's CDR3 is CAISESMMGQGDSEAFF. CDR3 nucleotides: TGTGCCATCAGTGAGAGTATGATGGGACAGGGCGACTCTGAAGCTTTCTTT.

This chain joins TRBV9 and TRBJ1-2; 8 bases agree with TRBD1. Per germline, CDR1 SGDLS and CDR2 YYNGEE. The CDR3 extends over 14 amino acids. Germline trimming cut 0 bases from V and 2 bases from J; bases unmatched to any gene: 0. CDR3 nucleotide sequence: TGTGCCAGCAGCGTAGGACAGGGGAACTATGGCTACACCTTC. Its protein is CASSVGQGNYGYTF.

Sample share makes this clone medium-sized. The V and J genes are TRBV4-1 and TRBJ1-1; D is unclear. Germline lookup yields CDR1 MGHRA and CDR2 YSYEKL. V shed 3 bases and J shed 7 bases, with 18 bases lying between them. The CDR3 runs to 15 residues. The CDR3 sequence: CASSHLAAVPYEAFF. DNA of the CDR3: TGCGCCAGCAGCCACCTCGCGGCGGTCCCTTATGAAGCTTTCTTT.

The V call is TRBV9, the J call TRBJ2-3, with 9 bases fitting TRBD1. This CDR3 has 16 amino acids. Germline V gene data show CDR1 as SGDLS and CDR2 as YYNGEE. The ends lost 2 bases at V and 4 bases at J; junction bases unmatched: 8. CDR3 bases: TGTGCCAGCAGCGTGGAGACAGGGGGGGGCCCAGATACGCAGTATTTT. It codes for CASSVETGGGPDTQYF.

This clone occurred a few times. This chain uses TRBV14 with TRBJ2-3; D unresolved. This CDR3 comprises 15 residues. The germline V gene has CDR1 SGHDN and CDR2 FVKESK. The germline V and J ends were trimmed by 6 bases and 0 bases, with 13 bases remaining between them. CDR3 sequence: CASRDKTTSTDTQYF. CDR3 DNA sequence: TGTGCCAGCAGAGACAAGACCACTAGCACAGATACGCAGTATTTT.